The 5 T cell receptor beta chains below all came from one sample that was sequenced in a study of beta chain features in type 1 diabetes. Investigators reverse transcribed all isolated RNA, so they sequenced expressed TCRB transcripts. Measured with immunoSEQ multiplex PCR; TCRdb has only the in-frame clones, and not every one. The data hold under 900,000 clones, with 17% observed a single time. Specimen: naive CD4+ T cells from blood. All receptors derive from a woman between 18 and 29 years old in good health.

The chain has TRBV4-3 and TRBJ2-2, with D uncertain. Trimming took 1 base from V and 4 from J, leaving 10 bases between them. Germline values: CDR1 LGHNA, CDR2 YSLEER. The CDR3 runs to 15 residues. CDR3 residues: CASSQVATVTGELFF. CDR3 nucleotide sequence: TGCGCCAGCAGCCAAGTGGCAACAGTCACCGGGGAGCTGTTTTTT.

This clone was recorded a few times. This chain links TRBV5-1 with TRBJ2-5; 7 bases agree with TRBD2. Germline loops: CDR1 SGHRS, CDR2 YFSETQ. V was pared by 2 bases and J by 2 bases, with 6 bases of the junction left unmatched. The CDR3 has 15 residues. The CDR3 region has the DNA TGCGCCAGCAGCTTTGGCGGGAGAGTACAAGAGACCCAGTACTTC. It specifies CASSFGGRVQETQYF.

This clone was recorded a few times. V is TRBV19 and J is TRBJ2-6; possible D gene TRBD1, 6 bases. The V end lost 3 bases, the J end lost 4 bases, and 25 bases lay between the germline ends. Germline V CDR1 and CDR2: LNHDA, SQIVND (reference sequence). CDR3 length: 20 residues. DNA for the CDR3: TGTGCCAGTAGTATTGAGGTCTTGCGACAGGTAGTATCCGGGGCCAACGTCCTGACTTTC. This encodes CASSIEVLRQVVSGANVLTF.

The chain employs TRBV7-9 and TRBJ2-3, with TRBD1 identical over 11 bases. Germline CDR1 SEHNR, CDR2 FQNEAQ (reference sequence). J lost 4 bases, V lost 5 bases, and 5 bases had no gene match. CDR3 size: 15 residues. CDR3 DNA sequence: TGTGCCAGCAGCCCCGGACAGGGGGCCGCAGATACGCAGTATTTT. It encodes CASSPGQGAADTQYF.

The rearrangement joins TRBV6-5 to TRBJ2-5; D might be TRBD2 (6 bases). CDR3 size: 13 residues. Between the trimmed V and J ends, which lost 6 bases and 4 bases, there was a span of 12 bases. Looked up from germline, CDR1 is MNHEY and CDR2 is SVGAGI. The CDR3 loop reads CASSPTSRETQYF. DNA of the CDR3: TGTGCCAGCAGCCCGACTAGTAGAGAGACCCAGTACTTC.